Listed here is a single T cell receptor beta chain. There are many counts of this clonotype. The antigen it binds to is not known. Its ends do not fully match the called genes, so a read error is possible. The CDR3 numbers 16 residues from cysteine through phenylalanine. CDR3 DNA is the only sequence kept; it has 48 bases, read in frame from the first base. Reading the germline V gene gives CDR1 SGHRS and CDR2 YFSETQ. For repertoire sequencing, TCR beta CDR3 regions were amplified from RNA transcripts. The first round of RT-PCR was done with HTBI primers and the Qiagen OneStep RT-PCR kit, and was followed by a second round of multiplex PCR, then size selection and purification. Libraries were sequenced paired-end with 100 bp reads on an Illumina HiSeq2000. The paper's processing steps were these. SOAPnuke was used to process the reads, removing any read that contained adapters or uncalled bases, had a mean Phred below 15, or lacked an exact match to the constant primer or identifier. COPE v1.2.5 was used to merge high-quality paired reads. Each unique nucleotide sequence was defined as a clonotype, and clonotypes were aligned to IMGT TRB V, D and J references with MiTCR v1.1. Analysis was restricted to V-J combinations with a frequency above 0.0001, which covered 98% to 99.2% of repertoires. For each V-J combination, a TCR clonal expansion and chaos score was defined as the ratio of F50 clonal expansion to chaos observed in the TCRdist matrix. Features were reduced by Welch's t-statistics and random forest to around 13 V-J combinations, which fed a naive Bayes classifier. The similarity between thyroid and blood repertoires was quantified using the Morisita-Horn index. The public reads were reanalyzed by TCRdb: fastp trimming at Q25, MiXCR alignment, in-frame beta chains only. CDR3 protein sequences are deduplicated, and each keeps its most common genes and DNA. The V and J calls reflect TCRdb's pipeline rather than the authors' work. The sample data list roughly 500,000 distinct CDR3 sequences, and over 13% of these were observed just once. 9.5% to 10% of the sample belongs to the ten largest clones.

The sample comes from a study of Graves' ophthalmopathy and Graves' hyperthyroidism (dated by TCRdb to the late 2010s). Some background on the complete study: Peripheral blood was collected at initial diagnosis, prior to any treatment. The study used TCR beta repertoire signatures to distinguish Graves' ophthalmopathy from Graves' hyperthyroidism and to predict progression to ophthalmopathy. In total, over 130 blood samples were TCR-sequenced: 40 to 45 ophthalmopathy, some 72 hyperthyroidism and some 17 hyperthyroidism-to-ophthalmopathy patients. To explore V-J signatures distinguishing ophthalmopathy from hyperthyroidism, a discovery set of 100 patients (about 43 ophthalmopathy, some 55 stable hyperthyroidism) was enrolled. An independent validation cohort was composed of approximately 18 hyperthyroidism patients and around 16 patients who later progressed from hyperthyroidism to ophthalmopathy. T-cell repertoires of thyroid tissue and blood were compared in several hyperthyroidism patients. Following sample collection, hyperthyroidism patients were given methimazole at a starting dose of 30 mg daily, and ophthalmopathy patients were given high-dose intravenous methylprednisolone. For training and testing, the 80 to 100 patients in the discovery cohort were randomly divided in a 7:3 ratio.

Patients with ophthalmopathy had moderately to severely active disease, with a Clinical Activity Score of 3 or more, a NOSPECS grade of 4 or more, and a disease duration of less than 3 months. Patients were excluded if they had other autoimmune diseases, uncontrolled infections, pregnancy or lactation. Diagnosis was based on clinical symptoms, serum thyroxine, TRAb, thyroid ultrasound and orbital computed tomography. Using Ficoll-Paque density gradient centrifugation, PBMCs were isolated from 8.5 to 10 ml of fresh peripheral blood. Total RNA was extracted with Trizol reagent and quality-checked on an Agilent 2100 Bioanalyzer. What the authors observed across the whole study: Most of the expanded thyroid clonotypes with a frequency above 0.001 were also detected in blood, and it was suggested that the thyroid immune response may be reflected by blood repertoires. In cross-validation, the 13-signature model distinguished ophthalmopathy from stable hyperthyroidism with approximately 90% sensitivity and approximately 81% specificity, while in the test set the corresponding values were about 80% and 75%. In validation, the model predicted ophthalmopathy progression with about 71% sensitivity and about 73% specificity; 12 predicted patients were CT-confirmed with GO in a median of roughly 6.8 months. No statistical method was used to predetermine the sample size, and group allocation was not hidden from the investigators.

The material sequenced was blood. The rearranged segments are TRBV5-1 and TRBJ1-1, and perhaps TRBD1 as D gene, on 5 matching bases. The source of this sequence is a woman aged 25 to 39 with Graves' ophthalmopathy. Donor details come from another sample of the same person, matched by shared clones. Read as DNA, the sequence is TGCGCCAGCAGCTCCCGACAGCCTGAGGGGAACACTGAAGCTTCCTTT. This translates into CASSSRQPEGNTEASF.